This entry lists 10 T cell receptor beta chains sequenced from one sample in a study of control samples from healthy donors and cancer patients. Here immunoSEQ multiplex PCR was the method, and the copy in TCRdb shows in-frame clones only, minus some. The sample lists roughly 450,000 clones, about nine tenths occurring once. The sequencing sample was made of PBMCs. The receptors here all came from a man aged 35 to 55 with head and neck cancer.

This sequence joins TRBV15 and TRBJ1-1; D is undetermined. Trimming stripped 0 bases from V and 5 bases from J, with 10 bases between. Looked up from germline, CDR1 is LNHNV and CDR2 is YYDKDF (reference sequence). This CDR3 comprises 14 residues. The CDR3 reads CATSRDQKVTEAFF. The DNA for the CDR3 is TGTGCCACCAGCAGAGATCAGAAAGTAACTGAAGCTTTCTTT. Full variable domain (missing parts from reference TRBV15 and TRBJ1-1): DAMVIQNPRYQVTQFGKPVTLSCSQTLNHNVMYWYQQKSSQAPKLLFHYYDKDFNNEADTPDNFQSRRPNTSFCFLDIRSPGLGDTAMYLCATSRDQKVTEAFFGQGTRLTVV.

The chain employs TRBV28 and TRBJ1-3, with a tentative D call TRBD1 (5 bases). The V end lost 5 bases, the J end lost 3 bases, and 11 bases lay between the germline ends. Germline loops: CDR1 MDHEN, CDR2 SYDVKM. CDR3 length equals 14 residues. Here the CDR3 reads CASSNWGGGNTIYF. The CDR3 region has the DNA TGTGCCAGCAGTAATTGGGGGGGTGGAAACACCATATATTTT.

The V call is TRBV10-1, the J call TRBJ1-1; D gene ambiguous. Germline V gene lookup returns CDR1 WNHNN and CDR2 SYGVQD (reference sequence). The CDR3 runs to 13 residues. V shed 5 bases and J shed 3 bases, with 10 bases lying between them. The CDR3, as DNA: TGCGCCAGCAGTTATTCTCGGGACACTGAAGCTTTCTTT. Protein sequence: CASSYSRDTEAFF.

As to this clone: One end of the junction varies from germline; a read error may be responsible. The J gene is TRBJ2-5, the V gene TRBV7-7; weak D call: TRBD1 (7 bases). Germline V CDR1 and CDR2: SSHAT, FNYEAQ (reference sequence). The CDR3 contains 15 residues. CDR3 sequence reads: CASSLDGRGEETQYF. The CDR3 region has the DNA TGTGCTAGCAGCTTAGATGGCAGGGGGGAGGAGACCCAGTACTTC.

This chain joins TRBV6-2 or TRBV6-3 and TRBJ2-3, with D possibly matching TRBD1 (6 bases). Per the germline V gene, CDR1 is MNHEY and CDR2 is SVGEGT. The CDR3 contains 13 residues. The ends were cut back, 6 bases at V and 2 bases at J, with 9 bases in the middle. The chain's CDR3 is CASSQGNTDTQYF. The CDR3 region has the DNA TGTGCCAGCAGCCAGGGGAACACAGATACGCAGTATTTT.

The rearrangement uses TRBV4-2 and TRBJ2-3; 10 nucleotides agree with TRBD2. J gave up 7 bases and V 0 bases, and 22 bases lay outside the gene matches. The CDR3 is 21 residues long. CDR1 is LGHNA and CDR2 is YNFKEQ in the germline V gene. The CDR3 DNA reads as TGTGCCAGCAGCCAAGATAGCGGTAGCGGGGGGCCAAAACCCCCTAGGAATACGCAGTATTTT. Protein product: CASSQDSGSGGPKPPRNTQYF.

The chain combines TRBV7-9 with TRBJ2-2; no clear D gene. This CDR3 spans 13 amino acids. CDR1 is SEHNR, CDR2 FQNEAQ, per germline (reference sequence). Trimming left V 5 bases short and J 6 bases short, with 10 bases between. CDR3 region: CASSRPPPGELFF. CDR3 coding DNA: TGTGCCAGCAGCCGCCCGCCCCCCGGGGAGCTGTTTTTT. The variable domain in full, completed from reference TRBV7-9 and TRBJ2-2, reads DTGVSQNPRHKITKRGQNVTFRCDPISEHNRLYWYRQTLGQGPEFLTYFQNEAQLEKSRLLSDRFSAERPKGSFSTLEIQRTEQGDSAMYLCASSRPPPGELFFGEGSRLTVL.

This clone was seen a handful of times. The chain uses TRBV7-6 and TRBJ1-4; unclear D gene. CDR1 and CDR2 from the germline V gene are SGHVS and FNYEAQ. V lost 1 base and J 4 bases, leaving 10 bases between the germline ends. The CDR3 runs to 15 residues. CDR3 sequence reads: CASSLGNGLNEKLFF. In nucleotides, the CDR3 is TGTGCCAGCAGCTTAGGAAATGGCCTTAATGAAAAACTGTTTTTT.

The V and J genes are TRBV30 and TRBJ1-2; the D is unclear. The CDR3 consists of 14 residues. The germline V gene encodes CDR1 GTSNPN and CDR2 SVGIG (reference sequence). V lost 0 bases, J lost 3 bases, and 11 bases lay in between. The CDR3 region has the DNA TGTGCCTGGAGTGTAGGTCAGGCGGACTATGGCTACACCTTC. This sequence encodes CAWSVGQADYGYTF.

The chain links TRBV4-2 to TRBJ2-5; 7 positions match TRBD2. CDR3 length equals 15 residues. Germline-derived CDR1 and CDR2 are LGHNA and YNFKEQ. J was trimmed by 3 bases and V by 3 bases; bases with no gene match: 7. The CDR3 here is CASSHVSGTKETQYF. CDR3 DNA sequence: TGTGCCAGCAGCCATGTATCCGGGACTAAAGAGACCCAGTACTTC.